This entry lists 11 T cell receptor beta chains sequenced from one sample in a study of CD8+CD57+ T cells in acquired aplastic anemia. The TCR beta profiling, which covered VDJ combination and CDR3 sequence, was carried out using genomic DNA as the template. TCRdb passed the reads through MiXCR, listing each CDR3 protein once. The data show about 68,000 distinct CDR3 sequences, with approximately 50% seen just once and about 9% held by the top ten. The sample taken for sequencing was sorted CD4+, CD8+, or CD8+CD57+ T cells (not recorded which) from PBMCs. The receptors shown here come from a human donor in good health, serving as a control.

The chain recombines TRBV10-1 with TRBJ2-7, with 11 bases that match TRBD1. This CDR3 comprises 15 residues. Per the germline V gene, CDR1 is WNHNN and CDR2 is SYGVQD (reference sequence). Germline trimming cut 6 bases from V and 7 bases from J; bases unmatched to any gene: 11. The CDR3 coding sequence is TGCGCCAGCAGGGAGAAGGACAGGGGGCATCAAGAGCAGTACTTC. This sequence encodes CASREKDRGHQEQYF.

This sequence joins TRBV24-1 and TRBJ1-5; the D is unclear. The V end lost 2 bases, the J end lost 5 bases, and 9 bases lay between the germline ends. The CDR3 runs 14 residues. Germline V gives CDR1 KGHDR, CDR2 SFDVKD. The CDR3 DNA sequence: TGTGCCACCAGTGATTCTCCGAGGCATCAGCCCCAGCATTTT. As protein: CATSDSPRHQPQHF.

This clonotype was picked up many times. This rearrangement joins TRBV5-4 to TRBJ1-2; D is possibly TRBD1 (6 bases). There are 14 residues in the CDR3. Germline CDR1 SGHNT, CDR2 YYREEE (reference sequence). Trimming left V 0 bases short and J 3 bases short, with 9 bases between. Written as DNA, the CDR3 is TGTGCCAGCAGCTTGGCAGCAGGGGACTATGGCTACACCTTC. It specifies CASSLAAGDYGYTF.

This clonotype was seen many times. The chain has TRBV6-1 and TRBJ2-7; D is unclear. Trimming took 6 bases from V and 2 from J, leaving 20 bases between them. The CDR3 is 16 residues long. Germline V gives CDR1 MNHNS, CDR2 SASEGT. CDR3 region: CASRFTPHDGTYEQYF. The CDR3 DNA follows: TGTGCCAGCAGGTTTACCCCCCACGATGGTACCTACGAGCAGTACTTC.

The rearrangement uses TRBV9 and TRBJ2-1, with no clear D. CDR1 SGDLS and CDR2 YYNGEE come from the germline V gene. The V gene lost 1 base and the J gene lost 4 bases, with 0 bases spanning the gap. CDR3 length: 11 amino acids. CDR3 sequence reads: CASSVYNEQFF. Written as DNA, the CDR3 is TGTGCCAGCAGCGTATACAATGAGCAGTTCTTC.

By frequency in the sample, this clonotype is medium-sized. This rearrangement joins TRBV29-1 to TRBJ2-1; D uncertain. The ends were cut back, 5 bases at V and 5 bases at J, with 13 bases in the middle. Germline CDR1 SQVTM, CDR2 ANQGSEA. This CDR3 region has 13 residues. The CDR3 sequence is CSVSVVGHNEQFF. For the CDR3, the DNA is TGCAGCGTTTCCGTCGTCGGGCACAATGAGCAGTTCTTC.

CDR3 region: CASSESAGGQTDTQYF. The CDR3 DNA reads as TGTGCCAGCAGTGAATCAGCGGGGGGGCAAACAGATACGCAGTATTTT. The chain uses TRBV25-1 and TRBJ2-3; 10 bases line up with TRBD2. The CDR3 is 16 residues long. With V trimmed by 1 base and J by 3 bases, 4 bases remained unmatched. Germline V gene data show CDR1 as MGHDK and CDR2 as SYGVNS.

V usage is TRBV10-3 and J usage is TRBJ2-7, with 8 positions matching TRBD2. CDR1 and CDR2 (germline): ENHRY, SYGVKD. The CDR3 spans 14 residues. V was pared by 10 bases and J by 7 bases, with 15 bases of the junction left unmatched. Written as DNA, the CDR3 is TGTGCCACCACCTCGACGGGGGGGCTTTGGGAGCAGTACTTC. This gives the protein CATTSTGGLWEQYF.

With regard to this clonotype: Being one base from a much bigger clone, this may be a read error. The chain is built from TRBV6-2 or TRBV6-3 and TRBJ2-1, with D possibly matching TRBD1 (5 bases). Germline lookup yields CDR1 MNHEY and CDR2 SVGEGT. The CDR3 contains 14 residues. The CDR3 protein is CASGYLQDYNEQFF. The DNA for the CDR3 is TGTGCCAGCGGTTACCTACAGGATTACAATGAGCAGTTCTTC.

This clonotype showed up just a few times. The chain joins TRBV7-8 to TRBJ2-5; 8 positions agree with TRBD2. The germline V gene has CDR1 SGHVS and CDR2 FQNEAQ. This CDR3 is built from 13 residues. After removal of 6 bases from V and 5 bases from J, the junction contained 5 bases not matched to a gene. For the CDR3, the DNA is TGTGCCAGCAGAAATAGCGGGGTTGAGACCCAGTACTTC. Protein sequence: CASRNSGVETQYF.

This clonotype was seen only a few times. This chain links TRBV7-9 with TRBJ1-2; unclear D gene. V was cut by 6 bases and J by 3 bases, with 17 bases left in between. The CDR3 consists of 15 residues. The V gene's germline CDR1 is SEHNR and CDR2 FQNEAQ (reference sequence). The CDR3 sequence: CASSPRVRAYYGYTF. The DNA of the CDR3 is TGTGCCAGCAGTCCCCGGGTTCGCGCCTACTATGGCTACACCTTC.